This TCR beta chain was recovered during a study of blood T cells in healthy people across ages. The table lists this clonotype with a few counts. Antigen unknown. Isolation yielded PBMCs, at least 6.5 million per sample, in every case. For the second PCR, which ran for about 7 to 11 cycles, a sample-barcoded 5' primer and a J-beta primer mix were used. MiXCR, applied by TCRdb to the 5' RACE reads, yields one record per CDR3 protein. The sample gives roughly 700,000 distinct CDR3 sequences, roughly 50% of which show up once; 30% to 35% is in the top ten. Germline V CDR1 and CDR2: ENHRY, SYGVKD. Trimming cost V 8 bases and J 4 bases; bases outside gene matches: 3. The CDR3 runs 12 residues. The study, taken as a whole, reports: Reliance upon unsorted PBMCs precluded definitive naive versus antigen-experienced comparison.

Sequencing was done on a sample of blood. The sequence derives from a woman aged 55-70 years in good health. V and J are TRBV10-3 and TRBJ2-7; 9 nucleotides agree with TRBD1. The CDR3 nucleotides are TGTGCCATCGGGACAGGGCCTTACGAGCAGTACTTC. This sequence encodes CAIGTGPYEQYF.